This TCR beta chain was sequenced for a study of long-term antiretroviral therapy in people with HIV (dated by TCRdb to 2022 to 2024). Regarding the research as a whole: The earliest samples were collected roughly a decade before the 2015 WHO recommendation for immediate ART, at a time when ART was usually postponed until CD4 counts fell. A retrospective serial study tested whether changes in peripheral blood TRB repertoire composition and diversity were associated with ART initiation and durable HIV suppression. The cohort contributed about 200 cryopreserved PBMC samples from 30 to 35 adults with confirmed HIV infection, collected serially over a mean of approximately 6 years (range 1-12). About 35% of the 30 participants with HIV were female. No cross-contamination during QIAcube processing was seen in test extractions of a monoclonal T-cell line run alongside a few dozen polyclonal samples. Broader findings and caveats from the paper: Inferences about post-ART repertoire changes were limited because no data were available on ART adherence, viral resistance or therapy changes. The repertoire was dominated across all time points by expanded TRB clones identified before ART initiation, although this dominance was seen to fluctuate and to decrease in many PLHIV after ART. Unsorted PBMC were profiled instead of sorted CD4+ and CD8+ T cells because pre-ART samples had limited cell numbers. Since PBMC availability was limited, sequencing covered only the TCR beta chain, with no alpha chain pairing. Compared with controls, HIV repertoires had narrower CDR3 length ranges, and the network structure pointed to an antigen-experienced repertoire that shifted only slightly toward naive after ART. A significant increase in TRB diversity was found to be associated with ART initiation, although TRB diversity was observed to remain significantly below that of transplant donor controls even after long-term ART. The samples span the years 2004 to 2017, and the ART regimens used may be less effective than current regimens.

Germline trimming: 6 bases from V, 4 bases from J; junction bases outside gene matches: 5. CDR1 SNHLY and CDR2 FYNNEI are derived from the germline V gene. There are 14 amino acids in the CDR3, from cysteine to phenylalanine inclusive. CDR3 DNA only is kept here, 42 bases in frame from base 1. The immunoSEQ hsTCRB v3.0 assay was used at survey level resolution to sequence the TRB variable region. The target sequencing depth for TRB was about 40,000-55,000 T-cell genomes per sample. TRB libraries were pooled and sequenced on an Illumina MiSeq using a v3 150-cycle kit. The study's processing was this. Repertoire analysis ran in R within a reproducible Nextflow workflow covering QC, data transformation and analysis. LymphoSeq2, an R package for exploring AIRR-Seq data, was used to implement custom analyses. A few samples that produced fewer than 5000 total TRB sequences were removed, so under 200 HIV repertoires were analyzed. Among the approximately 200 retained HIV repertoires, about 57 were collected before ART initiation and approximately 130 were collected after ART initiation. Each repertoire was downsampled to 5000 TRB nucleotide sequences, and summary statistics were averaged across 100 downsampling iterations. Only TRB sequences with CDR3 regions of at least seven amino acids were retained for analysis. Two measures captured diversity: a Shannon entropy-derived clonality score and the Gini coefficient. Repertoire networks linked the top 5000 CDR3 amino acid sequences whenever two sequences differed by an edit distance of one. Antigen specificity groups and MHC restriction were predicted for TRB CDR3 amino acid sequences with GLIPH2. To flag known CMV, EBV, HIV or tissue antigen associations, CDR3 amino acid sequences were matched against VDJdb and McPAS-TCR. Pre-ART, post-ART and control groups were compared with Wilcoxon signed-rank tests and Holm-Bonferroni correction. TCRdb provides this immuneACCESS table in a form limited to in-frame rearrangements. Some clones are lacking; in checked studies, under half of them reflect an unresolved V gene, and why the rest are absent is not known. V and J calls and clone size are as listed in that table; D and trimming were resolved from the DNA. The table for this sample lists about 30,000 clones; around 93% of them were counted only once. The top ten constitute about 3% of the sample.

To be included, a participant needed at least one PBMC sample from before ART initiation plus at least two post-ART samples. Every participant with HIV received treatment in the United States of America. Before DNA extraction, cryopreserved samples of roughly 1-10 million PBMC were thawed and washed. At the time of the earliest PBMC sample for each participant with HIV, ages ranged from roughly 23 to 60 years. Per participant, PBMC samples came from 1-4 timepoints prior to ART initiation and 2-8 timepoints following ART initiation, for a median of 7 samples. For every participant, serial HIV viral load, CD4+ T-cell count, ART history and demographic data were obtained. Using a Qiagen kit on a QIAcube, genomic DNA was extracted from unsorted PBMC, with samples processed in batches of 12. A single count supports this clone. Its antigen remains unidentified. Qualities for individual bases were not recorded, and no much larger clone is one base off.

The sequence joins TRBV2 to TRBJ1-4, and 7 junction bases match TRBD1. This clonotype originated in a man aged 45-65 years with HIV. The sample was unsorted PBMCs, taken around 7.4 years after starting antiretroviral therapy. The CDR3 reads CASSPDRFNEKLFF. The bases are TGTGCCAGCAGCCCGGACAGGTTTAATGAAAAACTGTTTTTT.